Following are 20 T cell receptor beta chains from one sample sequenced in a study of shared clonotypes between healthy human individuals. Naive CD8 populations comprised CD45RO-negative cells positively selected for CCR7, excluding terminally differentiated effector memory CD45RA+ cells. TCRdb keeps only in-frame clones here, not all; method: immunoSEQ multiplex PCR. The table has millions of clones, under 95% seen once. Sequenced: naive CD8+ T cells from PBMCs. The receptors stem from a man aged 18 to 29 in good health. Some clones in this sample may be carry-over from other donors' samples.

As DNA, the CDR3 is TGTGCCACCGACCTGGGGAATGAGCAGTTCTTC. Its protein product is CATDLGNEQFF. The rearrangement links TRBV28 to TRBJ2-1; D is uncertain. This CDR3 comprises 11 residues. Germline V gene sequence: CDR1 MDHEN, CDR2 SYDVKM. V was clipped by 10 bases and J by 7 bases, with 11 bases between them.

The V gene is TRBV29-1, the J gene TRBJ2-1; 13 bases agree with TRBD2. V shed 6 bases, J shed 15 bases, and the junction held 17 bases outside the gene matches. The CDR3 is 15 residues long. CDR1 is SQVTM and CDR2 is ANQGSEA in the germline V gene. The CDR3: CSVAGTSGRAIRPFF. The CDR3 region has the DNA TGCAGCGTGGCGGGTACTAGCGGGAGGGCCATAAGACCGTTCTTC.

The chain combines TRBV25-1 with TRBJ2-1; D uncertain. The germline gives CDR1 MGHDK, CDR2 SYGVNS. V lost 3 bases to trimming and J lost 7 bases, with 10 bases between them. This CDR3 region has 13 residues. CDR3 sequence reads: CASSEAAWNEQFF. As DNA, the CDR3 is TGTGCCAGCAGTGAGGCAGCGTGGAATGAGCAGTTCTTC.

This clone was counted a few times. The rearrangement links TRBV4-1 to TRBJ1-2; the D is unclear. Germline V gene lookup returns CDR1 MGHRA and CDR2 YSYEKL. The CDR3 contains 15 residues. V dropped 2 bases and J dropped 6 bases, with 16 bases sitting between them. The CDR3 loop is CASSQLETARDGYTF. The CDR3 coding sequence is TGCGCCAGCAGCCAACTGGAAACGGCCCGGGATGGCTACACCTTC.

The chain has TRBV7-9 and TRBJ1-1; 11 bases fit TRBD1. This CDR3 spans 16 amino acids. The germline CDR1 and CDR2 sequences are SEHNR and FQNEAQ (reference sequence). Germline trimming cut 5 bases from V and 2 bases from J; bases unmatched to any gene: 7. The CDR3: CASSVGTGGGNTEAFF. CDR3 sequence (DNA): TGTGCCAGCAGCGTCGGGACAGGGGGAGGAAACACTGAAGCTTTCTTT.

The CDR3 sequence is CASSYSRYRGNTEAFF. The DNA for the CDR3 is TGTGCCAGCAGTTACTCGAGGTACAGGGGTAACACTGAAGCTTTCTTT. The chain has TRBV6-5 and TRBJ1-1; TRBD1 matches at 7 bases. J lost 2 bases, V lost 0 bases, and 6 bases had no gene match. The V gene's germline CDR1 is MNHEY and CDR2 SVGAGI. The CDR3 extends over 16 amino acids.

V is TRBV28 and J is TRBJ1-5, with TRBD1 as a possible D gene (5 bases). CDR3 length equals 14 residues. Trimming took 3 bases from V and 6 from J, leaving 12 bases between them. Germline V gene lookup returns CDR1 MDHEN and CDR2 SYDVKM. DNA for the CDR3: TGTGCCAGCAGTTTGGGGGGTGTGGGTCAGCCCCAGCATTTT. Encoded protein: CASSLGGVGQPQHF. The complete variable domain, with remaining parts taken from reference TRBV28 and TRBJ1-5, reads DVKVTQSSRYLVKRTGEKVFLECVQDMDHENMFWYRQDPGLGLRLIYFSYDVKMKEKGDIPEGYSVSREKKERFSLILESASTNQTSMYLCASSLGGVGQPQHFGDGTRLSIL.

The count of this clone is one. The J gene is TRBJ2-5, the V gene TRBV7-9, with a tentative D call TRBD2 (5 bases). Between the trimmed V and J ends, which lost 5 bases and 4 bases, there was a span of 23 bases. The CDR3 has 17 amino acids. Germline lookup yields CDR1 SEHNR and CDR2 FQNEAQ (reference sequence). The CDR3 DNA follows: TGTGCCAGCAGCGCCTTCCGAGGACTTGAAGCCCCAGAGACCCAGTACTTC. This translates into CASSAFRGLEAPETQYF.

This chain connects TRBV9 to TRBJ2-7, with a possible D match to TRBD2 (5 bases). This CDR3 is 14 amino acids long. Germline lookup yields CDR1 SGDLS and CDR2 YYNGEE. Trimming shortened V by 0 bases and J by 2 bases, and 9 bases separated the two germline ends. The CDR3 reads CASSVDLAAYEQYF. As DNA, the CDR3 is TGTGCCAGCAGCGTAGACCTAGCTGCCTACGAGCAGTACTTC.

This chain connects TRBV7-6 to TRBJ2-1, with 7 positions matching TRBD2. Germline V gene sequence: CDR1 SGHVS, CDR2 FNYEAQ. V lost 4 bases to trimming and J lost 0 bases; unmatched junction nucleotides: 6. The CDR3 consists of 16 residues. This CDR3 reads CASSSPGGSSYNEQFF. As DNA, the CDR3 is TGTGCCAGCAGCTCACCTGGCGGGAGCTCCTACAATGAGCAGTTCTTC.

This chain joins TRBV27 and TRBJ2-5, with D unresolved. TRBJ2-7 matches the DNA end more closely, so the J call is doubtful. The CDR3 spans 14 residues. Germline V lookup: CDR1 MNHEY, CDR2 SMNVEV (reference sequence). Here the CDR3 reads CASSLSTGASEQYF. The CDR3 region has the DNA TGTGCCAGCAGTTTGAGTACCGGAGCTAGCGAGCAGTACTTC.

The CDR3 bases are TGTGCCAGCTCACCAGGGGCTAGCGGCTACTACGAGCAGTACTTC. Protein: CASSPGASGYYEQYF. V gene TRBV18 combines with J gene TRBJ2-7, with TRBD2 matching over 7 bases. CDR3 length: 15 residues. Germline CDR1 is KGHSH and CDR2 is LQKENI. The J segment lost 3 bases and the V segment lost 2 bases, leaving 7 bases of the junction unmatched.

A single count supports this clone. The chain couples TRBV7-8 to TRBJ2-3, with D uncertain. CDR1 is SGHVS, CDR2 FQNEAQ, per germline. The CDR3 has 11 residues. Trimming took 8 bases from V and 3 from J, leaving 6 bases between them. CDR3 DNA: TGTGCCAGCTGGGAAACAGATACGCAGTATTTT. This encodes CASWETDTQYF.

The V gene is TRBV5-1, the J gene TRBJ2-7; D is undetermined. Germline-derived CDR1 and CDR2 are SGHRS and YFSETQ. The CDR3 is 13 amino acids. V gave up 4 bases and J gave up 4 bases, with 12 bases separating them. The CDR3 DNA sequence: TGCGCCAGCAGCACCGGGCCCCAATACGAGCAGTACTTC. It translates to CASSTGPQYEQYF.

This clone came up once. J is TRBJ2-1 and V is TRBV28; 7 bases map to TRBD2. The CDR3 extends over 15 amino acids. Germline loops: CDR1 MDHEN, CDR2 SYDVKM. V was pared by 3 bases and J by 3 bases, with 5 bases of the junction left unmatched. This CDR3 reads CASSLIREVYNEQFF. The CDR3 nucleotides are TGTGCCAGCAGTTTGATCCGGGAGGTCTACAATGAGCAGTTCTTC.

The rearrangement links TRBV11-2 to TRBJ2-2; maybe TRBD2 (6 bases). V gave up 2 bases and J gave up 0 bases, with 7 bases separating them. This CDR3 region has 15 residues. Germline assignment: CDR1 SGHAT and CDR2 FQNNGV. The CDR3: CASSLLATNTGELFF. The CDR3 DNA follows: TGTGCCAGCAGCTTACTAGCGACGAACACCGGGGAGCTGTTTTTT.

V usage is TRBV7-2 and J usage is TRBJ1-1; TRBD1 matches at 8 bases. In germline, CDR1 is SGHTA, CDR2 FQGNSA. The J segment lost 1 base and the V segment lost 5 bases, leaving 12 bases of the junction unmatched. The CDR3 length is 17 residues. Written as DNA, the CDR3 is TGTGCCAGCAGCCCTATTCGGACAGGGCTCCCGAACACTGAAGCTTTCTTT. Translated: CASSPIRTGLPNTEAFF.

The chain uses TRBV7-9 and TRBJ2-2; TRBD2 might be the D (5 bases). CDR1 is SEHNR and CDR2 is FQNEAQ in the germline V gene (reference sequence). Trimming left V 5 bases short and J 1 base short, with 17 bases between. There are 17 residues in the CDR3. The CDR3 coding sequence is TGTGCCAGCAGCGGATGGCTAGCTTCCAGGAACACCGGGGAGCTGTTTTTT. Amino acids: CASSGWLASRNTGELFF.

The chain links TRBV4-1 to TRBJ2-7; TRBD2 agrees at 9 bases. Germline loops: CDR1 MGHRA, CDR2 YSYEKL. The J segment lost 3 bases and the V segment lost 4 bases, leaving 4 bases of the junction unmatched. CDR3 length equals 14 residues. This chain's CDR3 is CASSPGLAGYEQYF. DNA for the CDR3: TGCGCCAGCAGCCCGGGACTAGCTGGCTACGAGCAGTACTTC.

The chain combines TRBV30 with TRBJ2-1, with TRBD2 matching 11 bases. Germline V lookup: CDR1 GTSNPN, CDR2 SVGIG (reference sequence). The CDR3 is made up of 18 amino acids. J lost 8 bases, V lost 1 base, and 16 bases had no gene match. CDR3 loop: CAWSEPWNVAGGWYEQFF. The CDR3 coding sequence is TGTGCCTGGAGTGAGCCCTGGAACGTAGCGGGAGGGTGGTATGAGCAGTTCTTC. Variable domain in full (rest from reference TRBV30 and TRBJ2-1): SQTIHQWPATLVQPVGSPLSLECTVEGTSNPNLYWYRQAAGRGLQLLFYSVGIGQISSEVPQNLSASRPQDRQFILSSKKLLLSDSGFYLCAWSEPWNVAGGWYEQFFGPGTRLTVL.